This T cell receptor (beta chain) stems from a study of metastatic and nonmetastatic thyroid tumors. Across the whole study: It was across blood and tumor or nodule tissue from malignant and benign thyroid patients that repertoires were compared.

Every patient was untreated before thyroid surgery. This clone was observed at least ten times. V lost 5 bases, J lost 4 bases, and 11 bases lay in between. The germline CDR1 and CDR2 sequences are LNHDA and SQIVND (reference sequence). The CDR3 has 13 amino acids. Per the authors' pipeline: Researchers built a distant-metastasis classifier for papillary thyroid cancer that drew on CDR3 differences across clinicopathological groups. TCRdb reprocessed the PCR reads via MiXCR. TCRdb, not the authors, supplied the V and J calls. The sample comprises 30,000 or so clones, around a fifth of which are singletons, and approximately 8.2% rests with the top ten.

J is TRBJ1-1 and V is TRBV19; D uncertain. The TCR was taken from a female donor with papillary thyroid cancer or a benign thyroid nodule (not recorded which). Some clones in this sample may be carry-over from other donors' samples. Sequenced material: blood. CDR3 nucleotide sequence: TGTGCCAGTAGTCGCGGCTCGAGCACTGAAGCTTTCTTT. Translated: CASSRGSSTEAFF.